The 21 T cell receptor beta chains reported below all come from one sample, sequenced in a study of blood T cell repertoires in COVID-19 (dated by TCRdb to 2019 to 2021). To prepare the library, the immunoSEQ multiplex PCR assay was applied. The table comes from immuneACCESS by way of TCRdb, which keeps in-frame sequences with V and J called. Part of the clones is missing from these tables; in studies checked, under half for an unresolved V gene and the rest for unknown reasons. Across this sample there are 130,000 to 150,000 clones, with roughly 90% seen only once. The ten largest clones represent less than 2% of the sample. The sample was peripheral blood. The receptors were gathered from a man between 65 and 80 years old with acute or convalescent COVID-19.

The rearrangement links TRBV11-2 to TRBJ1-1; D gene unclear. The germline CDR1 and CDR2 sequences are SGHAT and FQNNGV. V was trimmed by 4 bases and J by 0 bases, leaving 21 bases between them. This CDR3 has 18 residues. This CDR3 is CASSSLGLPTYLNTEAFF. In nucleotides, the CDR3 is TGTGCCAGCAGCTCGCTTGGGCTCCCTACCTATCTGAACACTGAAGCTTTCTTT. Using reference TRBV11-2 and TRBJ1-1 for the parts outside the CDR3, the full variable domain is EAGVAQSPRYKIIEKRQSVAFWCNPISGHATLYWYQQILGQGPKLLIQFQNNGVVDDSQLPKDRFSAERLKGVDSTLKIQPAKLEDSAVYLCASSSLGLPTYLNTEAFFGQGTRLTVV.

V and J are TRBV24-1 and TRBJ1-1; D unresolved. This CDR3 is built from 13 residues. Trimming shortened V by 1 base and J by 11 bases, and 13 bases separated the two germline ends. From germline, CDR1 is KGHDR and CDR2 SFDVKD. CDR3 coding DNA: TGTGCCACCAGTGATTTCAATACGGGTCCTGCTTTCTTT. It codes for CATSDFNTGPAFF.

The chain is built from TRBV14 and TRBJ1-1, with D unclear. Trimming stripped 5 bases from V and 0 bases from J, with 13 bases between. The germline V gene encodes CDR1 SGHDN and CDR2 FVKESK. CDR3 size: 15 residues. The CDR3, as DNA: TGTGCCAGCAGCGTACAAGTGGGAGTGAACACTGAAGCTTTCTTT. It translates to CASSVQVGVNTEAFF.

The chain combines TRBV27 with TRBJ1-6; TRBD1 aligns across 10 bases. J was trimmed by 10 bases and V by 7 bases; bases with no gene match: 10. The CDR3 has 15 amino acids. The germline V gene has CDR1 MNHEY and CDR2 SMNVEV (reference sequence). In DNA form, the CDR3 reads TGTGCCAGCACCCCCGTGGGACAGGGGAGGTCACCCCTCCACTTT. Amino acids: CASTPVGQGRSPLHF.

This clone has more than one count but fewer than ten. V gene TRBV7-2 combines with J gene TRBJ1-6; 7 bases map to TRBD1. V was clipped by 5 bases and J by 5 bases; unmatched bases: 6. The germline V gene encodes CDR1 SGHTA and CDR2 FQGNSA. This CDR3 is built from 15 residues. For the CDR3, the DNA is TGTGCCAGCAGCCCGGACAGGAGAAATAATTCACCCCTCCACTTT. Protein: CASSPDRRNNSPLHF.

The chain carries TRBV19 and TRBJ1-3; D perhaps matches TRBD1 (5 bases). Germline lookup yields CDR1 LNHDA and CDR2 SQIVND (reference sequence). This CDR3 contains 16 residues. The V end lost 1 base, the J end lost 2 bases, and 12 bases lay between the germline ends. The CDR3 protein is CASSIGDRTPGNTIYF. In DNA form, the CDR3 reads TGTGCCAGTAGTATAGGAGACAGAACTCCTGGAAACACCATATATTTT.

The gene calls are TRBV5-1 and TRBJ2-1, with 9 bases matching TRBD2. The CDR3 sequence is 15 residues long. After removal of 0 bases from V and 9 bases from J, the junction contained 7 bases not matched to a gene. Per the germline V gene, CDR1 is SGHRS and CDR2 is YFSETQ. This CDR3 is CASSLAPRGGAEQFF. CDR3 nucleotide sequence: TGCGCCAGCAGCTTGGCCCCCCGCGGGGGGGCTGAGCAGTTCTTC. Looking up the rest from reference TRBV5-1 and TRBJ2-1 gives the full variable domain: KAGVTQTPRYLIKTRGQQVTLSCSPISGHRSVSWYQQTPGQGLQFLFEYFSETQRNKGNFPGRFSGRQFSNSRSEMNVSTLELGDSALYLCASSLAPRGGAEQFFGPGTRLTVL.

The chain combines TRBV16 with TRBJ1-4; 10 bases map to TRBD1. This CDR3 has 15 residues. With 2 bases clipped from V and 3 bases from J, the junction kept 0 bases outside the gene matches. Germline CDR1 reads KGHSY; CDR2 reads FQNENV. Here the CDR3 reads CASSQGTGANEKLFF. In DNA form, the CDR3 reads TGTGCCAGCAGCCAAGGGACAGGGGCTAATGAAAAACTGTTTTTT.

The genes are TRBV5-5 and TRBJ2-6, with 10 bases matching TRBD1. The CDR3 contains 18 residues. The ends lost 4 bases at V and 0 bases at J; junction bases unmatched: 7. Germline lookup yields CDR1 SGHKS and CDR2 YYEKEE (reference sequence). The CDR3 DNA is TGTGCCAGCAGCCGGGCCGGGACAGGGGTCTCTGGGGCCAACGTCCTGACTTTC. Translated, it gives CASSRAGTGVSGANVLTF.

The chain combines TRBV7-9 with TRBJ2-7, with TRBD2 identical over 8 bases. The ends lost 6 bases at V and 4 bases at J; junction bases unmatched: 8. The length of the CDR3 is 14 residues. The germline V gene has CDR1 SEHNR and CDR2 FQNEAQ (reference sequence). The CDR3 is CASRAAGAIYEQYF. Here the CDR3 DNA reads TGTGCCAGCAGAGCAGCGGGAGCCATTTACGAGCAGTACTTC.

The gene calls are TRBV5-1 and TRBJ2-7, with 9 nucleotides matching TRBD1. V gave up 1 base and J gave up 5 bases; unmatched junction bases: 7. Germline V CDR1 and CDR2: SGHRS, YFSETQ. The CDR3 is 15 residues long. DNA for the CDR3: TGCGCCAGCAGCTTGTACGACAGGGGGAAGGACGAGCAGTACTTC. Amino acids: CASSLYDRGKDEQYF.

This clone was counted once. The chain joins TRBV3-1 (or the pseudogene TRBV3-2) to TRBJ2-3, with 9 bases that match TRBD2. Germline V lookup: CDR1 LGHDT, CDR2 YNNKEL (reference sequence). J lost 7 bases, V lost 1 base, and 6 bases had no gene match. This CDR3 contains 15 residues. This CDR3 is CASSQAAGGPNTQYF. The DNA for the CDR3 is TGTGCCAGCAGCCAAGCGGCGGGGGGGCCGAATACGCAGTATTTT.

The chain carries TRBV28 and TRBJ1-3; the match to TRBD1 covers 8 bases. The CDR3 length is 13 residues. V lost 7 bases, J lost 10 bases, and 9 bases stayed unmatched. Germline V CDR1 and CDR2: MDHEN, SYDVKM. CDR3 loop: CASNLQGARTIYF. CDR3 in DNA: TGTGCCAGCAATCTTCAGGGGGCAAGGACCATATATTTT.

This clone showed up just a few times. The chain links TRBV20-1 to TRBJ1-1; the D is unclear. This CDR3 is 13 amino acids long. Trimming pared 3 bases from V and 5 bases from J, leaving 13 bases between. Germline assignment: CDR1 DFQATT and CDR2 SNEGSKA (reference sequence). In nucleotides, the CDR3 is TGCAGTGCTAGTGGGGTCGGGGAAACTGAAGCTTTCTTT. This translates into CSASGVGETEAFF.

The CDR3 sequence: CASSPGDRESYGYTF. CDR3 in DNA: TGCGCCAGCAGCCCGGGGGACAGGGAAAGCTATGGCTACACCTTC. The gene calls are TRBV5-1 and TRBJ1-2; 9 positions match TRBD1. CDR1 and CDR2 from the germline V gene are SGHRS and YFSETQ. Trimming took 4 bases from V and 4 from J; bases not matched to a gene: 8. This CDR3 region has 15 residues.

The CDR3 coding sequence is TGTGCCAGCAGTTTATTCTCCGCAGGGGTAACCTCCGAGCAGTACTTC. Protein sequence: CASSLFSAGVTSEQYF. The rearrangement uses TRBV28 and TRBJ2-7, with a possible D match to TRBD1 (6 bases). CDR1 is MDHEN, CDR2 SYDVKM, per germline. This CDR3 contains 16 residues. V lost 1 base to trimming and J lost 6 bases, with 19 bases between them.

V is TRBV28 and J is TRBJ2-1; TRBD1 aligns across 9 bases. This CDR3 contains 15 residues. The V segment lost 3 bases and the J segment 3 bases; nucleotides outside the gene matches: 3. The germline V gene has CDR1 MDHEN and CDR2 SYDVKM. Here the CDR3 reads CASSFGGQGYNEQFF. DNA of the CDR3: TGTGCCAGCAGTTTTGGGGGACAGGGCTACAATGAGCAGTTCTTC.

This chain uses TRBV18 with TRBJ1-3, with D possibly TRBD1 on 6 matching bases. Germline-derived CDR1 and CDR2 are KGHSH and LQKENI. This CDR3 region has 15 residues. V was cut by 3 bases and J by 6 bases, with 15 bases left in between. This chain's CDR3 is CASSPLQGKENTIYF. The CDR3 DNA reads TGTGCCAGCTCACCGTTACAGGGAAAGGAAAACACCATATATTTT.

V usage is TRBV6-5 and J usage is TRBJ2-5; 10 bases align to TRBD2. The CDR3 loop spans 15 amino acids. V shed 6 bases, J shed 1 base, and the junction held 5 bases outside the gene matches. Germline lookup yields CDR1 MNHEY and CDR2 SVGAGI. The CDR3 DNA follows: TGTGCCAGCAGCCTACTAGCGGGGTTCCAAGAGACCCAGTACTTC. As protein: CASSLLAGFQETQYF.

This clone came up once. The V gene is TRBV28, the J gene TRBJ2-2, with 7 bases identical to TRBD1. V lost 6 bases to trimming and J lost 13 bases; unmatched junction nucleotides: 11. The CDR3 totals 13 residues. Germline V gene data show CDR1 as MDHEN and CDR2 as SYDVKM. DNA for the CDR3: TGTGCCAGCAGGACAGGGCCCCCCCCGGGGCTGTTTTTT. Translated: CASRTGPPPGLFF.

In its sample, this clone was seen a few times. V gene TRBV6-4 combines with J gene TRBJ1-5, with D unclear. Germline-derived CDR1 and CDR2 are MRHNA and SNTAGT. Trimming removed 2 bases at V and 9 bases at J, with 26 bases between. CDR3 size: 18 residues. This chain's CDR3 is CASSDLSGWPDPRGPQHF. The CDR3 DNA reads TGTGCCAGCAGTGACCTAAGCGGCTGGCCGGACCCTCGGGGGCCCCAGCATTTT.